Below, 2 T cell receptor beta chains from the same sample are listed, as sequenced in a study of human T cells and chemical hapten exposure. TCRdb called the RACE reads again in MiXCR, with one record for every CDR3 protein. The data show roughly 100,000 distinct CDR3 sequences, less than 45% seen once. Documented time point: patch test 3, about 24 weeks after DPC sensitization. The treatment was: therapeutic diphenylcyclopropenone sensitization with weekly scalp DPC. Sequencing was performed on whole blood, taken in connection with sensitization to the hapten diphenylcyclopropenone (DPC). The receptors shown here come from a middle-aged man with alopecia areata. Some clones in this sample may be carry-over from other donors' samples.

This clonotype showed up just a few times. This sequence joins TRBV24-1 and TRBJ2-3; D gene uncertain. V shed 0 bases and J shed 11 bases, with 8 bases lying between them. The CDR3 consists of 12 residues. Germline assignment: CDR1 KGHDR and CDR2 SFDVKD. CDR3 in DNA: TGTGCCACCAGTGATTTGATAGGTTTGCAGTATTTT. This codes for CATSDLIGLQYF.

Of note for this clonotype: Mismatch with germline at one junction end may stem from a read error. V and J are TRBV5-1 and TRBJ2-3; 7 bases match TRBD2. The CDR3 length is 16 residues. CDR1 is SGHRS and CDR2 is YFSETQ in the germline V gene. The CDR3 is CASSPLGAGYTDTQYF. In DNA, the CDR3 is TGTGCCAGCAGCCCGCTAGGAGCGGGATACACAGATACGCAGTATTTT.